The sequence of this TCR beta chain was determined in a study of shared clonotypes between healthy human individuals. Donors had no recently reported acute infections or vaccinations and were HIV-negative. The V end lost 3 bases, the J end lost 1 base, and 9 bases lay between the germline ends. Per germline, CDR1 SGHTA and CDR2 FQGNSA. The CDR3 is made up of 15 amino acids. The method was immunoSEQ multiplex PCR; TCRdb's version includes in-frame clones alone and lacks a portion of them. This table holds more than 150,000 clones, about 68% found once. The sequence was obtained from a man aged 25-40 years in good health. Sequences were obtained from memory CD4+ T cells sorted from blood. Sample subset: CD45RA-negative fraction. The genes are TRBV7-2 and TRBJ2-2; TRBD2 might be the D (6 bases). The CDR3 region is CASSLGLLNTGELFF. CDR3 bases: TGTGCCAGCAGCTTGGGACTCCTGAACACCGGGGAGCTGTTTTTT.